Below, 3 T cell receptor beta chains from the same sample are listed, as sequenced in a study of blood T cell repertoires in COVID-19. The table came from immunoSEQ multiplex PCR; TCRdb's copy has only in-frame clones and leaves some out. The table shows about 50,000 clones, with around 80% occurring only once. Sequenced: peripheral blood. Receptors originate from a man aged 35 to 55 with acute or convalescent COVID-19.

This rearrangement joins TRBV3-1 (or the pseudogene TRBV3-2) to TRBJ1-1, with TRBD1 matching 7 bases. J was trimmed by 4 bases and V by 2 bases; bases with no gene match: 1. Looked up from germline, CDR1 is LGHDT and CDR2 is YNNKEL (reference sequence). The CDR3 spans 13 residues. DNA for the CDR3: TGTGCCAGCAGCCAATACAGGGGCACTGAAGCTTTCTTT. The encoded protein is CASSQYRGTEAFF.

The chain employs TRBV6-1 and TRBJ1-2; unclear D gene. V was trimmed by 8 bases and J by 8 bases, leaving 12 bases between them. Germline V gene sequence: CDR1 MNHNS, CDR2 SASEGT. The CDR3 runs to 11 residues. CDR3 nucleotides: TGTGCCAGCTCTCAGGAATGGGGCTACACCTTC. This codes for CASSQEWGYTF.

CDR3 sequence (DNA): TGTGCCAGCAGCAAAGCAGCGGCAGGGGATGATACAGATACGCAGTATTTT. This sequence encodes CASSKAAAGDDTDTQYF. The chain recombines TRBV21-1 with TRBJ2-3; no check of the table's D call, TRBD1, against the DNA was made. TRBV21-1 is marked as a pseudogene. This CDR3 has 17 residues.